This T cell receptor beta chain is from a study of T cell responses to AZD1222 COVID-19 vaccine. Sequencing used immunoSEQ multiplex PCR; TCRdb keeps in-frame clones, though not all of them. The record lists around 150,000 clones, of which the ten most abundant hold 2% to 2.5%. V lost 8 bases, J lost 3 bases, and 11 bases stayed unmatched. The CDR3 extends over 14 amino acids. Germline V gene lookup returns CDR1 SQVTM and CDR2 ANQGSEA. The TCR comes from an adult in good health. This chain joins TRBV29-1 and TRBJ1-2, with TRBD1 identical over 8 bases. The material sequenced was peripheral blood. The CDR3 DNA reads as TGCAGCACGCGACAGGGGCCGGAACACTATGGCTACACCTTC. Translated: CSTRQGPEHYGYTF.